This TCR beta chain was documented in a study of T cells in Graves' hyperthyroidism and ophthalmopathy. Per germline, CDR1 SEHNR and CDR2 FQNEAQ (reference sequence). The CDR3 spans 15 residues. Trimming pared 8 bases from V and 7 bases from J, leaving 24 bases between. RNA transcripts yielded amplified TCR beta CDR3 regions. The HTBI primer set was used in a first-round RT-PCR of the TCR CDR3. Each CDR3 protein is one row after TCRdb ran MiXCR on the multiplex PCR reads. The table lists a few hundred thousand distinct CDR3 sequences, 35% to 50% of them singletons. The sample was peripheral blood or thyroid tissue (not recorded which). The V and J genes are TRBV7-9 and TRBJ2-7; D perhaps matches TRBD1 (5 bases). The receptor was isolated from an adult woman with Graves' disease, either hyperthyroidism or ophthalmopathy (not recorded which). The CDR3 spells CASSPDRSDTEEQYF. In nucleotides, the CDR3 is TGTGCCAGCTCACCCGACCGGTCGGACACAGAGGAGCAGTACTTC.